This note documents a single T cell receptor (beta chain) sequence. Its antigen remains unidentified. These data come from a study of T cell clones after liver transplantation. Study as a whole: Pre-transplant mixed lymphocyte reactions yielded third-party-reactive TCRbeta sequences as comparators for graft-donor-reactive sequences. Three of the eight recipients were HCV-positive; the rest had non-autoimmune, non-viral transplant indications. Broader study findings: Low donor cell numbers restricted donor-reactive repertoire measurement in two subjects.

Germline V lookup: CDR1 MNHEY, CDR2 SMNVEV (reference sequence). Germline trimming cut 1 base from V and 2 bases from J; bases unmatched to any gene: 9. The CDR3 loop spans 17 amino acids. Clones were read by immunoSEQ multiplex PCR, and TCRdb kept only the in-frame ones, dropping some. The sample lists approximately 68,000 clones, under 90% occurring once. The specimen comprised CD4+ T cells from blood, sampled before liver transplant. J is TRBJ2-5 and V is TRBV27; 8 bases are shared with TRBD1. This receptor was obtained from a human donor who received a liver transplant. CDR3 DNA sequence: TGTGCCAGCAGTTTATTCGGTGCTGGACAGGGACAAGAGACCCAGTACTTC. The encoded protein is CASSLFGAGQGQETQYF.